This T cell receptor (beta chain) was retrieved from a study of control samples from healthy donors and cancer patients. Produced via immunoSEQ multiplex PCR; TCRdb's table is partial and in-frame only. In the table there are around 180,000 clones, under 95% of which are singletons. This CDR3 contains 15 residues. Looked up from germline, CDR1 is SGHAT and CDR2 is FQDESV (reference sequence). Trimming took 6 bases from V and 0 from J, leaving 12 bases between them. This TCR was sampled from a woman aged 18-29 years in good health. This rearrangement joins TRBV11-1 to TRBJ1-3; no firm D call. Sequenced material: blood. CDR3 sequence reads: CASSIGSFSGNTIYF. The CDR3 nucleotides read TGTGCCAGCAGTATCGGCAGCTTCTCTGGAAACACCATATATTTT.